This TCR beta chain originates from a study of T cell responses to AZD1222 COVID-19 vaccine (dated by TCRdb to the early 2020s). The study in broad terms: AZD1222 recipients with second doses at about 4 weeks or about 12 weeks were pooled, because spike-specific TCR depth and breadth did not differ between schedules. A total of approximately 240 trial participants underwent TCR sequencing, of whom some 210 received two doses of AZD1222 and about 25 received two doses of the MenACWY control vaccine. Trial participants were enrolled into age subgroups of 18-55, 56-69 and 70-plus years, which contained about 160, 30 and 59 TCR-sequenced participants, respectively. Paper-wide results and their limitations: In the small 56-69-year group, the increase in depth fell short of significance, most likely because of low power. CD4 TCRs associated with the vaccine covered the entire spike protein, and the dominant responses were in regions 160-218 and 743-854. Participants were mostly white British and included more females than males, and it was suggested by the authors that clonal diversity may have been underestimated. Only five to seven AZD1222 recipients were SARS-CoV-2 seropositive at baseline, limiting conclusions about previously exposed vaccinees. Because no day 14 peak-response samples were available, the repertoires could be characterized only after the peak T cell response. Spike-specific TCR breadth and depth rose significantly after two AZD1222 doses compared with day 0 and with MenACWY recipients. Reportedly, close to half of the unique spike-specific TCRs recognized epitopes lying outside the regions that are mutated in the B.1.351 and B.1.1.7 variants.

V and J are truncated by 2 bases and 6 bases respectively, leaving an intervening sequence of 5 bases. Per the germline V gene, MNHEY is the CDR1 and SVGAGI is the CDR2. Its CDR3 holds 12 amino acids, cysteine through phenylalanine. The read is trimmed to its CDR3 DNA, 36 bases read in frame from base 1. As concerns this clone: Its recognized antigen is unknown. No qualities accompany the bases; no much larger clone lies one base away.

Explained via the paper, the time point label denotes: baseline before first vaccination. The vaccinee samples were drawn from two UK trials, COV001 and COV002, one of which was a single-blind randomized controlled phase 2/3 trial testing AZD1222 (ChAdOx1 nCoV-19) in healthy adults. Trial participant PBMC samples were collected at day 0 and day 28 after the second dose for TCRbeta chain sequencing. The CDR3 regions of human TCRbeta chains were analyzed by immunosequencing. Concerning the study's data processing: Repertoire TCRs were matched against a reference library of SARS-CoV-2-specific TCRs generated with the MIRA antigen-specificity platform. Breadth was defined as the fraction of unique TCRs that were SARS-CoV-2-associated, and depth was defined as the fraction of total T cells that were SARS-CoV-2-associated. Using the MIRA data, every spike-specific TCR was mapped to the spike region that the TCR reacted to and assigned to either a CD4 or a CD8 class. Log10-transformed breadth and depth values were compared by one-way ANOVA with Sidak's multiple comparisons tests. TCRdb re-hosts the immuneACCESS table, in-frame sequences only. Its copies lack some clones; in the studies checked, an unresolved V gene accounts for under half of them, and the cause for the rest is not known. That table gives V, J and clone size, and the DNA gave D and trimming. This sample holds roughly 65,000 clones; about 90% were observed only once. The ten largest clones represent 7.5% to 9.5% of the sample.

The receptor chain draws on TRBV6-5 and TRBJ2-1; the D gene identity is not certain. This clonotype was obtained from an adult in good health. The sample consisted of peripheral blood, taken on day 0 of AZD1222 vaccination. The nucleotide sequence reads as follows: TGTGCCAGCAGTTACGAGCTCAATGAGCAGTTCTTC. The translation is CASSYELNEQFF.